A selection of T cell receptor beta chains follows, all from one sample in a study of spatial heterogeneity in lung cancer. TCRdb used MiXCR to reprocess the 5' RACE reads, holding one entry per CDR3 protein. The sample has roughly 15,000 distinct CDR3 sequences; 19% are singletons. The starting material was PBMCs, obtained at follow-up. The receptor set was obtained from a male donor with early-stage non-small cell lung cancer. Both conserved end residues are part of each CDR3. D genes are given only for firm matches. Clone size is shown for a subset of rows, as once, few, many or a class of expanded clone.

cdr3_nt,cdr3_aa,d_call,v_call,cdr3_length,j_call,clone_size
TGTGCCAGCAGCTTAATTAGCTATGGCTACACCTTC,CASSLISYGYTF,-,TRBV7-9,12,TRBJ1-2,medium-sized
TGTGCCAGCAGTTTAGGGAGGCCCGGGGTGTCTGAAGCTTTCTTT,CASSLGRPGVSEAFF,-,TRBV7-6,15,TRBJ1-1,few
TGCAGTGCTAGAGTCCGGGGACAGGGTATCCACGAGCAGTACTTC,CSARVRGQGIHEQYF,TRBD1,TRBV20-1,15,TRBJ2-7,-
TGTGCCAGCAGCCCGAGGGGGGCAGGCTATGGCTACACCTTC,CASSPRGAGYGYTF,-,TRBV7-2,14,TRBJ1-2,many
TGCAGCGTTGAGAGTTCAGGGGGCGACACCGGGGAGCTGTTTTTT,CSVESSGGDTGELFF,TRBD1,TRBV29-1,15,TRBJ2-2,-
TGTGCCAGCAGCCCTTCAAACTACGAGCAGTACTTC,CASSPSNYEQYF,-,TRBV5-6,12,TRBJ2-7,medium-sized
TGTGCCAGCAGAGGACAGCGTCGAGCTGGGGCCAACGTCCTGACTTTC,CASRGQRRAGANVLTF,-,TRBV2,16,TRBJ2-6,medium-sized
TGTGCCAGCCAGGATAGGCTGTCCCAGTACTTC,CASQDRLSQYF,-,TRBV12-3/TRBV12-4,11,TRBJ2-5,-
TGTGCCAGCAGTAGAATCGGGGGCACTGAAGCTTTCTTT,CASSRIGGTEAFF,-,TRBV6-2/TRBV6-3,13,TRBJ1-1,-
TGTGCCATCAGTGAGGCGGATGAGCAGTTCTTC,CAISEADEQFF,-,TRBV10-3,11,TRBJ2-1,few
TGTGCCAGCAGCTTACCCGGGGGGCCCTCTGGGGCCAACGTCCTGACTTTC,CASSLPGGPSGANVLTF,-,TRBV7-3,17,TRBJ2-6,few
TGTGCCAGTAGAGGGACAGGTAAAACCTACGAGCAGTACTTC,CASRGTGKTYEQYF,TRBD1,TRBV6-2/TRBV6-3,14,TRBJ2-7,many
TGTGCCAGCTCACCACCCTCCGAGGGCAAAAACATTCAGTACTTC,CASSPPSEGKNIQYF,-,TRBV18,15,TRBJ2-4,few
TGTGCCAGCAGCTTAGCGCGGCAGGGGGCGACGCAGTATTTT,CASSLARQGATQYF,TRBD1,TRBV7-9,14,TRBJ2-3,-
TGCAGTGCTAGAGATTCCCCCGGGACAGGAGTTAACAATGAGCAGTTCTTC,CSARDSPGTGVNNEQFF,TRBD1,TRBV20-1,17,TRBJ2-1,many
TGCAGTGCTAGTCAGCAACCGGGACCTAACACTGAAGCTTTCTTT,CSASQQPGPNTEAFF,-,TRBV20-1,15,TRBJ1-1,-
TGTGCCAGCAGCGACCCGGAAGGTACGCAGTATTTT,CASSDPEGTQYF,-,TRBV7-2,12,TRBJ2-3,-
TGTGCCAGCTCACCAAGCAACGACAGGGCGTACGAGCAGTACTTC,CASSPSNDRAYEQYF,TRBD1,TRBV18,15,TRBJ2-7,few
TGTGCCAGCAGCAAAAGCGGGGGGGCGTATGAGCAGTTCTTC,CASSKSGGAYEQFF,TRBD2,TRBV9,14,TRBJ2-1,few
TGTGCCAGCTCACCGAGGACGGTCACAACTAATGAAAAACTGTTTTTT,CASSPRTVTTNEKLFF,-,TRBV18,16,TRBJ1-4,-
TGTGCCAGCAAGACAGGGAGTGGAAAACTGTTTTTT,CASKTGSGKLFF,TRBD1,TRBV27,12,TRBJ1-4,-
TGCAGCGTCGGACAGGGTGTTAATTCACCCCTCCACTTT,CSVGQGVNSPLHF,TRBD1,TRBV29-1,13,TRBJ1-6,few
TGTGCCAGCAGCGCATTAGGTGGAGGGGAGATTTATAGCACAGATACGCAGTATTTT,CASSALGGGEIYSTDTQYF,-,TRBV7-3,19,TRBJ2-3,few
TGTGCCAGCAGCGTAGGGCAGGGGGCCACCTACGAGCAGTACTTC,CASSVGQGATYEQYF,TRBD1,TRBV9,15,TRBJ2-7,many
TGTGCCAGCAGTTACTCGAGTCGTTTGATCTATGGCTACACCTTC,CASSYSSRLIYGYTF,-,TRBV6-5,15,TRBJ1-2,-
TGTGCCAGCAGTACTTACAGGGACCCAAGCACAGATACGCAGTATTTT,CASSTYRDPSTDTQYF,-,TRBV5-5,16,TRBJ2-3,-
TGTGCCAGCCCTCGGGAGCAGTACTTC,CASPREQYF,-,TRBV2,9,TRBJ2-7,few
TGTGCCAGCAGTCCTGGACAGGGAGAGTCCTACGAGCAGTACTTC,CASSPGQGESYEQYF,TRBD1,TRBV12-3/TRBV12-4,15,TRBJ2-7,medium-sized
TGTGCCAGCAGCGCCAACGCGGCGGGTGGGACCCAGTACTTC,CASSANAAGGTQYF,-,TRBV11-2,14,TRBJ2-5,-
TGTGCCAGCAGCGTAGGAGGAAACACCATATATTTT,CASSVGGNTIYF,-,TRBV7-9,12,TRBJ1-3,few
TGCGCCAGCAGCTTGATACTAGCGGGGATCCAAGAGACCCAGTACTTC,CASSLILAGIQETQYF,TRBD2,TRBV5-1,16,TRBJ2-5,many
TGTGCCAGCAGACAGGAGGAGGCTGAAGCTTTCTTT,CASRQEEAEAFF,-,TRBV7-2,12,TRBJ1-1,many
TGTGCCAGCAGTGAACGAGACAGGTGGGAATTCTACGAGCAGTACTTC,CASSERDRWEFYEQYF,-,TRBV6-2/TRBV6-3,16,TRBJ2-7,medium-sized
TGCAGTGCGACCGGGACTAGCGGAAACAATGAGCAGTTCTTC,CSATGTSGNNEQFF,TRBD2,TRBV20-1,14,TRBJ2-1,many
TGTGCCAGCAGTTTCACGGACGACACCGGGGAGCTGTTTTTT,CASSFTDDTGELFF,-,TRBV11-2,14,TRBJ2-2,few
TGTGCCAGCAGACCCAGGACTAGCGGAACTTACAATGAGCAGTTCTTC,CASRPRTSGTYNEQFF,TRBD2,TRBV12-3/TRBV12-4,16,TRBJ2-1,-
TGTGCCAGCAGCGTACAAGGGACAACCTATGGCTACACCTTC,CASSVQGTTYGYTF,-,TRBV9,14,TRBJ1-2,-
TGTGCCAGTAATCTTGGGACGGCCCAGGGGCAAGAGACCCAGTACTTC,CASNLGTAQGQETQYF,-,TRBV19,16,TRBJ2-5,many
TGTGCCAGTAGTATTACAAGTCCCACAGATACGCAGTATTTT,CASSITSPTDTQYF,-,TRBV19,14,TRBJ2-3,few
TGTGCTAGCAGCGCCTTTCGAGCGGGGGGGCTCAATGAGCAGTTCTTC,CASSAFRAGGLNEQFF,TRBD2,TRBV7-7,16,TRBJ2-1,few
TGTGCCAGCAGTTACTCGGGCGGACTAGCTCAGGGGGGTCAAAACATTCAGTACTTC,CASSYSGGLAQGGQNIQYF,-,TRBV6-6,19,TRBJ2-4,-
TGTGCCAGCAGTTTATACAGGGGCTATGGCTACACCTTC,CASSLYRGYGYTF,TRBD1,TRBV27,13,TRBJ1-2,-
TGTGCCAGCAGCCCGGCCCGGCCCCGGCGCGTCAATGAGCAGTTCTTC,CASSPARPRRVNEQFF,-,TRBV4-2,16,TRBJ2-1,medium-sized
TGTGCCAGCAGCCCCGCCGACGAGCAGTACTTC,CASSPADEQYF,-,TRBV7-9,11,TRBJ2-7,medium-sized
TGTGCCAGCAGCTTAGAATCATGGACTAGCGGCAGCACAGATACGCAGTATTTT,CASSLESWTSGSTDTQYF,TRBD2,TRBV13,18,TRBJ2-3,many
TGTGCCAGCAGCGCATCAGGGGCCAACGTCCTGACTTTC,CASSASGANVLTF,-,TRBV5-6,13,TRBJ2-6,many